A single sample is the source of the 14 T cell receptor beta chains below, sequenced in a study of blood T cell repertoires in COVID-19 (dated by TCRdb to 2020 to 2021). The library was produced with the immunoSEQ multiplex PCR assay. TCRdb limited this immuneACCESS table to in-frame rearrangements with V and J called. A share of clones is missing; checked studies link under half to unresolved V genes, and the rest is unexplained. The sample table contains approximately 85,000 clones; only one count was recorded for 87% of them. The top ten constitute less than 3.5% of the sample. What was sequenced was peripheral blood. The receptor set was obtained from a woman in her forties or fifties with active or convalescent COVID-19.

This clone was seen ten or more times. V and J are TRBV19 and TRBJ1-5; TRBD1 aligns across 8 bases. This CDR3 comprises 16 residues. After removal of 6 bases from V and 4 bases from J, the junction contained 11 bases not matched to a gene. CDR1 LNHDA and CDR2 SQIVND come from the germline V gene (reference sequence). The CDR3 protein is CASRNPGQGENQPQHF. The CDR3 region has the DNA TGTGCCAGTAGAAACCCCGGACAGGGTGAGAATCAGCCCCAGCATTTT.

The J gene is TRBJ2-3, the V gene TRBV19; 9 positions match TRBD2. Germline CDR1 LNHDA, CDR2 SQIVND (reference sequence). V shed 2 bases and J 5 bases; nucleotides not matched to a gene: 11. CDR3 length equals 17 residues. CDR3 sequence: CASSIPLPRGGQDTQYF. The CDR3 nucleotides read TGTGCCAGTAGTATACCCCTCCCGCGGGGGGGCCAAGATACGCAGTATTTT.

This clone was picked up one time. V is TRBV27 and J is TRBJ2-1, with D unclear. The CDR3 is 13 amino acids. V shed 3 bases and J shed 3 bases, with 6 bases lying between them. Germline V CDR1 and CDR2: MNHEY, SMNVEV (reference sequence). CDR3 sequence reads: CASSLAFYNEQFF. The CDR3 DNA sequence: TGTGCCAGCAGTTTGGCTTTCTACAATGAGCAGTTCTTC.

The chain has TRBV27 and TRBJ2-7, with a weak D call TRBD1 (6 bases). Trimming took 3 bases from V and 2 from J, leaving 11 bases between them. The CDR3 totals 14 residues. Germline V lookup: CDR1 MNHEY, CDR2 SMNVEV (reference sequence). As DNA, the CDR3 is TGTGCCAGCAGTTTTGGGGCAGGGGCCTACGAGCAGTACTTC. This codes for CASSFGAGAYEQYF.

The rearrangement links TRBV30 to TRBJ1-6; possibly TRBD1 for D (6 bases). Trimming stripped 3 bases from V and 9 bases from J, with 12 bases between. From germline, CDR1 is GTSNPN and CDR2 SVGIG (reference sequence). The CDR3 runs 13 residues. CDR3 sequence (DNA): TGTGCCTGGAGGGACAGTCTTATTTCACCCCTCCACTTT. It yields the protein CAWRDSLISPLHF.

With respect to this clone: An end of the junction differs from the germline gene, which may be a read error. The chain uses TRBV10-2 and TRBJ1-1, with D hard to call. The CDR3 sequence is 13 residues long. CDR1 is WSHSY and CDR2 is SAAADI in the germline V gene. CDR3 protein: CAGSVGDNTEAFF. The CDR3 DNA reads as TGCGCCGGCAGTGTAGGAGATAACACTGAAGCTTTCTTT.

The V call is TRBV7-2, the J call TRBJ1-2, with D unresolved. In germline, CDR1 is SGHTA, CDR2 FQGNSA. This CDR3 region has 12 residues. Deletions cut 8 bases from V and 5 bases from J, with 12 bases between. The CDR3 sequence: CASGERLYGYTF. Written as DNA, the CDR3 is TGTGCCAGCGGAGAGAGATTATATGGCTACACCTTC.

Written as DNA, the CDR3 is TGTGCCAGCAGCGTCTCGAGCGGGAGGGCGTTCAATGAGCAGTTCTTC. Translation gives CASSVSSGRAFNEQFF. The chain links TRBV9 to TRBJ2-1; TRBD2 matches at 10 bases. Germline CDR1 and CDR2: SGDLS and YYNGEE. The trim removed 2 bases at V and 6 bases at J, leaving 8 bases unmatched. The CDR3 runs 16 residues. Filled out from reference TRBV9 and TRBJ2-1, the complete variable domain reads DSGVTQTPKHLITATGQRVTLRCSPRSGDLSVYWYQQSLDQGLQFLIQYYNGEERAKGNILERFSAQQFPDLHSELNLSSLELGDSALYFCASSVSSGRAFNEQFFGPGTRLTVL.

J is TRBJ1-2 and V is TRBV10-3; the match to TRBD1 covers 8 bases. CDR1 is ENHRY and CDR2 is SYGVKD in the germline V gene. The CDR3 contains 14 residues. V was pared by 2 bases and J by 5 bases, with 4 bases of the junction left unmatched. The CDR3 nucleotides read TGTGCCATCAGTGAGATGAGACAGGGGTATGGCTACACCTTC. It codes for CAISEMRQGYGYTF.

CDR3 region: CASSYNPTRGGPGETQYF. In DNA, the CDR3 is TGTGCCAGCAGTTACAACCCCACGCGGGGGGGGCCCGGGGAGACCCAGTACTTC. The V call is TRBV6-2 or TRBV6-3, the J call TRBJ2-5; 9 nucleotides agree with TRBD2. Germline V lookup: CDR1 MNHEY, CDR2 SVGEGT. V lost 2 bases and J lost 5; bases outside the gene matches: 15. This CDR3 contains 18 residues.

V and J are TRBV7-8 and TRBJ1-2; possible D gene TRBD1, 5 bases. This CDR3 has 13 amino acids. Germline CDR1 is SGHVS and CDR2 is FQNEAQ. V was pared by 5 bases and J by 8 bases, with 15 bases between. The CDR3 loop is CASSPRGGGGYTF. The CDR3 DNA follows: TGTGCCAGCAGCCCAAGGGGCGGGGGGGGCTACACCTTC.

This clone was observed once. The chain combines TRBV7-2 with TRBJ1-1; D unresolved. Between the trimmed V and J ends, which lost 7 bases and 4 bases, there was a span of 13 bases. The germline CDR1 and CDR2 sequences are SGHTA and FQGNSA. This CDR3 spans 13 amino acids. The CDR3 is CASILRASTEAFF. The CDR3 DNA reads as TGTGCCAGCATCCTTAGAGCCTCCACTGAAGCTTTCTTT.

J is TRBJ2-5 and V is TRBV6-5; the match to TRBD2 covers 11 bases. The CDR3 extends over 13 amino acids. Germline V gene sequence: CDR1 MNHEY, CDR2 SVGAGI. With 7 bases clipped from V and 4 bases from J, the junction kept 2 bases outside the gene matches. The CDR3 spells CASNSGGAETQYF. The CDR3 DNA reads TGTGCCAGCAATAGCGGGGGGGCAGAGACCCAGTACTTC.

V gene TRBV11-3 combines with J gene TRBJ1-5, with D possibly TRBD1 on 5 matching bases. This CDR3 spans 17 amino acids. Germline V CDR1 and CDR2: SGHNT, YENEEA. Trimming removed 0 bases from V and 0 bases from J, with 12 bases in between. The CDR3 DNA reads as TGTGCCAGCAGCTTAGATCTAGGGGTGAATAGCAATCAGCCCCAGCATTTT. The encoded protein is CASSLDLGVNSNQPQHF.